The 30 T cell receptor beta chains below come from one sample, sequenced in a study of beta chain features in type 1 diabetes. Reverse transcribing all isolated RNA meant expressed TCRB transcripts were sequenced. The data were produced by immunoSEQ multiplex PCR, yet TCRdb's version contains in-frame clones alone and is incomplete. The sample records under 950,000 clones, 15% to 20% being singletons. What was sequenced was naive CD4+ T cells from blood. Source of these receptors: a woman aged 18-30 years in good health.

This clone occurred a few times. This chain connects TRBV5-1 to TRBJ2-5; D perhaps matches TRBD2 (5 bases). The CDR3 totals 13 residues. Per germline, CDR1 SGHRS and CDR2 YFSETQ. Trimming took 5 bases from V and 4 from J, leaving 12 bases between them. CDR3 sequence (DNA): TGCGCCAGCAGTTTGCGGGTGAGAGAGACCCAGTACTTC. Translated: CASSLRVRETQYF.

The gene calls are TRBV14 and TRBJ2-7, with D possibly being TRBD2 (5 bases). Per germline, CDR1 SGHDN and CDR2 FVKESK. The CDR3 sequence is 18 residues long. Trimming left V 0 bases short and J 9 bases short, with 27 bases between. The DNA for the CDR3 is TGTGCCAGCAGCCAAGAATCGAAAGGCGGGTTAGGGCTACTGGGGCAGTACTTC. It encodes CASSQESKGGLGLLGQYF.

The chain is built from TRBV6-1 and TRBJ2-7; possibly TRBD1 for D (5 bases). Trimming stripped 0 bases from V and 5 bases from J, with 17 bases between. This CDR3 has 16 amino acids. Germline values: CDR1 MNHNS, CDR2 SASEGT. The CDR3 DNA reads TGTGCCAGCAGTGAAGCGTATAAGGGGATGGGCCACGAGCAGTACTTC. This sequence encodes CASSEAYKGMGHEQYF.

The V gene is TRBV15, the J gene TRBJ2-2; 8 bases align to TRBD2. This CDR3 has 17 amino acids. V gave up 3 bases and J gave up 1 base; unmatched junction bases: 7. Germline loops: CDR1 LNHNV, CDR2 YYDKDF (reference sequence). As DNA, the CDR3 is TGTGCCACCAGCAGGGGGTCTAGCGGGCGGAACACCGGGGAGCTGTTTTTT. This encodes CATSRGSSGRNTGELFF. Together with reference TRBV15 and TRBJ2-2, the CDR3 gives the full variable domain: DAMVIQNPRYQVTQFGKPVTLSCSQTLNHNVMYWYQQKSSQAPKLLFHYYDKDFNNEADTPDNFQSRRPNTSFCFLDIRSPGLGDTAMYLCATSRGSSGRNTGELFFGEGSRLTVL.

The V call is TRBV7-8, the J call TRBJ2-5; D is undetermined. The CDR3 has 14 amino acids. CDR1 and CDR2 from the germline V gene are SGHVS and FQNEAQ. V was trimmed by 3 bases and J by 1 base, leaving 9 bases between them. CDR3 loop: CASSFSFSQETQYF. CDR3 in DNA: TGTGCCAGCAGCTTTTCGTTCAGCCAAGAGACCCAGTACTTC.

This clone appeared a few times. The same CDR3 arises from other DNA sequences in this sample as well. The chain is built from TRBV2 and TRBJ1-5; D gene unclear. Germline CDR1 SNHLY, CDR2 FYNNEI. The V and J ends lost 1 base and 2 bases respectively, with 6 bases between them. This CDR3 is built from 14 residues. CDR3 sequence (DNA): TGTGCCAGCAGTGAAGAGGGAGGCAATCAGCCCCAGCATTTT. Protein: CASSEEGGNQPQHF.

The chain has TRBV19 and TRBJ2-5; D not resolved. This CDR3 is built from 14 residues. V lost 1 base, J lost 2 bases, and 8 bases lay in between. Germline V CDR1 and CDR2: LNHDA, SQIVND (reference sequence). The DNA of the CDR3 is TGTGCCAGTAGTATAGTCGGGCAGCAAGAGACCCAGTACTTC. Its translation: CASSIVGQQETQYF.

This clone was detected a few times. The chain has TRBV4-1 and TRBJ2-1; D perhaps matches TRBD2 (5 bases). Germline assignment: CDR1 MGHRA and CDR2 YSYEKL. Trimming took off 1 base at V and 10 bases at J, with 20 bases between the two ends. The CDR3 is made up of 16 amino acids. The CDR3, as DNA: TGCGCCAGCAGCCAAGGAGGTGGACTTCTGGACGGAGAGCAGTTCTTC. This encodes CASSQGGGLLDGEQFF.

This clone was detected only a few times. The V call is TRBV7-9, the J call TRBJ2-1; 7 bases are a match to TRBD2. J lost 0 bases, V lost 5 bases, and 7 bases had no gene match. CDR1 is SEHNR, CDR2 FQNEAQ, per germline (reference sequence). The CDR3 is made up of 16 amino acids. DNA for the CDR3: TGTGCCAGCAGCCCCACTAGCGCGAGCTCCTACAATGAGCAGTTCTTC. It is translated as CASSPTSASSYNEQFF.

This chain connects TRBV5-1 to TRBJ1-5; 7 bases match TRBD1. After removal of 4 bases from V and 6 bases from J, the junction contained 7 bases not matched to a gene. Germline-derived CDR1 and CDR2 are SGHRS and YFSETQ. This CDR3 has 14 residues. DNA of the CDR3: TGCGCCAGCAGCCCTGGACAGGAGGGTCAGCCCCAGCATTTT. This encodes CASSPGQEGQPQHF.

The rearrangement joins TRBV11-2 to TRBJ1-3, with unresolved D. The V end was cut by 2 bases, the J end by 4 bases, with 9 bases between. Germline lookup yields CDR1 SGHAT and CDR2 FQNNGV. There are 14 residues in the CDR3. CDR3 coding DNA: TGTGCCAGCAGCTTACTAGGGCTCGGAAACACCATATATTTT. Its protein product is CASSLLGLGNTIYF.

The chain is built from TRBV10-3 and TRBJ2-1; tentatively, D is TRBD2 (6 bases). Trimming pared 4 bases from V and 9 bases from J, leaving 16 bases between. This CDR3 has 14 residues. Germline CDR1 is ENHRY and CDR2 is SYGVKD. This chain's CDR3 is CAISGPGGGGEQFF. The CDR3, as DNA: TGTGCCATCAGTGGGCCTGGGGGAGGTGGTGAGCAGTTCTTC.

This chain links TRBV7-9 with TRBJ2-1, with D maybe TRBD2 (6 bases). This CDR3 region has 16 residues. In germline, CDR1 is SEHNR, CDR2 FQNEAQ (reference sequence). The ends were cut back, 5 bases at V and 7 bases at J, with 21 bases in the middle. CDR3 bases: TGTGCCAGCAGCCACCGTCTAGCGCCCCGGAAGAATGAGCAGTTCTTC. It yields the protein CASSHRLAPRKNEQFF. The full variable domain, in which reference TRBV7-9 and TRBJ2-1 provide the parts outside the CDR3, is DTGVSQNPRHKITKRGQNVTFRCDPISEHNRLYWYRQTLGQGPEFLTYFQNEAQLEKSRLLSDRFSAERPKGSFSTLEIQRTEQGDSAMYLCASSHRLAPRKNEQFFGPGTRLTVL.

This clone was counted between two and nine times. This chain links TRBV28 with TRBJ1-4; D perhaps matches TRBD1 (6 bases). Between the trimmed V and J ends, which lost 5 bases and 2 bases, there was a span of 18 bases. The CDR3 consists of 17 residues. Germline lookup yields CDR1 MDHEN and CDR2 SYDVKM. The CDR3 sequence is CASSPRVRRGTNEKLFF. CDR3 nucleotide sequence: TGTGCCAGCAGTCCCCGGGTTCGTAGGGGGACTAATGAAAAACTGTTTTTT.

The rearrangement uses TRBV5-1 and TRBJ2-5, with TRBD2 as a possible D gene (6 bases). From germline, CDR1 is SGHRS and CDR2 YFSETQ. This CDR3 is 13 amino acids long. The V end was cut by 3 bases, the J end by 4 bases, with 10 bases between. CDR3 DNA sequence: TGCGCCAGCAGCTCGGGAGTTCGAGAGACCCAGTACTTC. Translation gives CASSSGVRETQYF.

The chain uses TRBV27 and TRBJ2-1; 11 bases are shared with TRBD2. Germline V gene data show CDR1 as MNHEY and CDR2 as SMNVEV (reference sequence). The CDR3 is 16 amino acids. J lost 8 bases, V lost 5 bases, and 11 bases had no gene match. Written as DNA, the CDR3 is TGTGCCAGCAGTCTGCTGGGACTAGCGGTTCATGATGAGCAGTTCTTC. It encodes CASSLLGLAVHDEQFF.

The sample holds a few counts of this clone. The gene calls are TRBV9 and TRBJ1-1; 9 nucleotides match TRBD1. The ends lost 3 bases at V and 5 bases at J; junction bases unmatched: 2. The germline V gene has CDR1 SGDLS and CDR2 YYNGEE. The CDR3 runs to 13 residues. CDR3 residues: CASSEQGATEAFF. The CDR3 coding sequence is TGTGCCAGCAGCGAACAGGGGGCAACTGAAGCTTTCTTT.

The chain recombines TRBV2 with TRBJ2-7, with D possibly matching TRBD2 (6 bases). V was cut by 2 bases and J by 7 bases, with 18 bases left in between. The V gene's germline CDR1 is SNHLY and CDR2 FYNNEI. This CDR3 has 15 amino acids. This CDR3 is CASSEWDFPSTEQYF. Here the CDR3 DNA reads TGTGCCAGCAGTGAATGGGACTTCCCCTCTACGGAGCAGTACTTC.

The V call is TRBV4-3, the J call TRBJ2-1; a possible D gene is TRBD1 (5 bases). This CDR3 is built from 17 residues. Germline CDR1 LGHNA, CDR2 YSLEER. V gave up 0 bases and J gave up 2 bases, with 14 bases separating them. The CDR3 spells CASSQDPPARAYNEQFF. CDR3 DNA sequence: TGCGCCAGCAGCCAAGATCCCCCCGCCAGGGCCTACAATGAGCAGTTCTTC.

J is TRBJ2-7 and V is TRBV10-2; 8 bases fit TRBD2. The CDR3 extends over 14 amino acids. The junction had 9 bases not matched to a gene; V was cut back by 4 bases and J by 7 bases. Germline V gene lookup returns CDR1 WSHSY and CDR2 SAAADI. This CDR3 is CASSAREGLSEQYF. The CDR3 DNA follows: TGCGCCAGCAGTGCCCGGGAGGGCCTAAGTGAGCAGTACTTC.

This clone turned up a few times. The V call is TRBV5-7, the J call TRBJ1-3; a weak D match, TRBD1 (6 bases). TRBV5-7 is marked as an open reading frame, function uncertain. V shed 1 base and J shed 8 bases, with 16 bases lying between them. This CDR3 has 15 residues. The CDR3 loop reads CASSLYGTRGDTIYF. The CDR3 DNA follows: TGTGCCAGCAGCTTGTACGGGACACGAGGGGACACCATATATTTT.

CDR3 bases: TGTGCCAGCAGTCAAAGCCCACCACACGGGGTATACAATGAGCAGTTCTTC. Translated, it gives CASSQSPPHGVYNEQFF. The rearrangement links TRBV7-3 to TRBJ2-1, with D perhaps TRBD2 (5 bases). CDR3 length: 17 amino acids. The V end was cut by 6 bases, the J end by 4 bases, with 22 bases between. The germline V gene has CDR1 SGHTA and CDR2 FQGTGA.

CDR3 sequence: CASTAVGVGADTQYF. CDR3 coding DNA: TGTGCCAGCACTGCGGTCGGCGTCGGAGCAGATACGCAGTATTTT. The V and J genes are TRBV7-9 and TRBJ2-3; D remains unclear. V lost 7 bases and J 4 bases, leaving 18 bases between the germline ends. CDR1 and CDR2 from the germline V gene are SEHNR and FQNEAQ (reference sequence). This CDR3 spans 15 amino acids.

V is TRBV4-3 and J is TRBJ2-2, with 13 bases matching TRBD2. The germline V gene encodes CDR1 LGHNA and CDR2 YSLEER. The V and J ends lost 1 base and 2 bases, in that order; junction bases with no gene match: 4. The CDR3 is 18 amino acids. The CDR3 loop reads CASSQGTSGSLNTGELFF. The CDR3 bases are TGCGCCAGCAGCCAAGGGACTAGCGGGAGTCTTAACACCGGGGAGCTGTTTTTT.

The V call is TRBV11-2, the J call TRBJ2-5; D may be TRBD1 (5 bases). Trimming shortened V by 2 bases and J by 3 bases, and 19 bases separated the two germline ends. Germline V gene sequence: CDR1 SGHAT, CDR2 FQNNGV. CDR3 length: 17 residues. The CDR3 DNA reads TGTGCCAGCAGCTTACGCCGTGGTTCGACAGCGAAAGAGACCCAGTACTTC. Translation: CASSLRRGSTAKETQYF.

The V and J genes are TRBV7-2 and TRBJ1-4, with TRBD1 matching 8 bases. Germline trimming cut 6 bases from V and 6 bases from J; bases unmatched to any gene: 12. CDR1 is SGHTA and CDR2 is FQGNSA in the germline V gene. The CDR3 contains 16 residues. The CDR3 loop is CASSFISGGGDEKLFF. The CDR3 bases are TGTGCCAGCAGTTTTATCTCAGGGGGCGGAGATGAAAAACTGTTTTTT.

The chain joins TRBV10-2 to TRBJ1-4; D gene unclear. The germline CDR1 and CDR2 sequences are WSHSY and SAAADI. CDR3 length equals 14 residues. The V end was cut by 1 base, the J end by 7 bases, with 10 bases between. CDR3 loop: CASSEFGEGEKLFF. The CDR3 coding sequence is TGCGCCAGCAGTGAGTTTGGGGAGGGTGAAAAACTGTTTTTT.

This clone was observed a few times. The chain joins TRBV7-9 to TRBJ1-2, with 7 bases fitting TRBD1. This CDR3 is 15 amino acids long. V was pared by 0 bases and J by 5 bases, with 6 bases of the junction left unmatched. The germline gives CDR1 SEHNR, CDR2 FQNEAQ (reference sequence). The CDR3 reads CASSLATGTAYGYTF. For the CDR3, the DNA is TGTGCCAGCAGCTTAGCGACCGGGACAGCATATGGCTACACCTTC.

This clone was detected a few times. This chain's CDR3 is CASSFQGTDTQYF. The CDR3 nucleotides read TGTGCCAGCAGCTTTCAAGGGACAGATACGCAGTATTTT. The V gene is TRBV7-8, the J gene TRBJ2-3, with D unclear. This CDR3 is built from 13 residues. Between the trimmed V and J ends, which lost 3 bases and 3 bases, there was a span of 7 bases. Germline V CDR1 and CDR2: SGHVS, FQNEAQ.

About this clone: This sample includes further DNA sequences coding for the same CDR3. The rearrangement joins TRBV5-1 to TRBJ2-7, with D perhaps TRBD2 (6 bases). This CDR3 comprises 14 residues. Germline V gives CDR1 SGHRS, CDR2 YFSETQ. Trimming shortened V by 2 bases and J by 0 bases, and 9 bases separated the two germline ends. In nucleotides, the CDR3 is TGCGCCAGCAGCTTAGGAGCGGGCTCCTACGAGCAGTACTTC. This gives the protein CASSLGAGSYEQYF.